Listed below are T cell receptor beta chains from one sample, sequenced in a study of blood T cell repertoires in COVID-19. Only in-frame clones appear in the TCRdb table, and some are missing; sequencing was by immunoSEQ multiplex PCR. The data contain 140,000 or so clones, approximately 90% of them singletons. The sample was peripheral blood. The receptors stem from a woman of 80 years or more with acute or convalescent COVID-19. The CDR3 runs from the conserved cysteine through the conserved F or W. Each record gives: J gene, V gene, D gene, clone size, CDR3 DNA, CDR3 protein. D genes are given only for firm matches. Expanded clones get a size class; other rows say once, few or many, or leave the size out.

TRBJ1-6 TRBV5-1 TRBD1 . TGCGCCAGCAGCCTAGGGACAGGGACTGAACCCCTCCACTTT CASSLGTGTEPLHF
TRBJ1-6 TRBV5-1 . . TGCGCCAGCAGCTTGGCCGGCCAGGGTTATTCACCCCTCCACTTT CASSLAGQGYSPLHF
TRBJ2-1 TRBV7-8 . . TGTGCCAGCAGCTTAGCGAGCTCCTACAATGAGCAGTTCTTC CASSLASSYNEQFF
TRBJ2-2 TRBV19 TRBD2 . TGTGCCAGTAGGCTAGCGGGGTCGGACACCGGGGAGCTGTTTTTT CASRLAGSDTGELFF
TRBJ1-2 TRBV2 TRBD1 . TGTGCCAGCAGTACACAGGGGGCACGGTATGGCTACACCTTC CASSTQGARYGYTF
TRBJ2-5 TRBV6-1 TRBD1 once TGTGCCAGCAGTGAGGACAGGTACCAAGAGACCCAGTACTTC CASSEDRYQETQYF
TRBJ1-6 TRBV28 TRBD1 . TGTGCCAGCAGTCGGGACAGATGGTCACCCCTCCACTTT CASSRDRWSPLHF
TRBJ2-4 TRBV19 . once TGTGCCACCCAGGCCCTCTGGAGGAACATTCAGTACTTC CATQALWRNIQYF
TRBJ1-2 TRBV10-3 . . TGTGCCATCAGTGGATCAGACTATGGCTACACCTTC CAISGSDYGYTF
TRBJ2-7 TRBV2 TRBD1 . TGTGCCAGCAGTGGGACAGGGGCTAACGAGCAGTACTTC CASSGTGANEQYF
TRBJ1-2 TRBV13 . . TGTGCCAGCAGCTTATATGACTCGACAGGCACAGGCTACACCTTC CASSLYDSTGTGYTF
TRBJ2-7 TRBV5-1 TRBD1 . TGCGCCAGCAGCTACTCAGGGACAGGGGGTTACGAGCAGTACTTC CASSYSGTGGYEQYF
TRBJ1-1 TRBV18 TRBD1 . TGTGCCAGCTCACCCCTCGGGACAGGGGCGGGGAACACTGAAGCTTTCTTT CASSPLGTGAGNTEAFF
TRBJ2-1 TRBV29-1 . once TGCAGCGCCCACCTAGTGAATGAGCAGTTCTTC CSAHLVNEQFF
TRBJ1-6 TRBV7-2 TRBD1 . TGTGCCAGCAGCTCCCGACAGGGAAATTCACCCCTCCACTTT CASSSRQGNSPLHF
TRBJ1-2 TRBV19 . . TGTGCCAGTAGTATAGATCTTAGGGCACGGGATAACTATGGCTACACCTTC CASSIDLRARDNYGYTF
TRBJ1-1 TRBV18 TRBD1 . TGTGCCAGCTCACCGCGGACAGGGGTAACTGAAGCTTTCTTT CASSPRTGVTEAFF
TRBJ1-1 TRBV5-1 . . TGCGCCAGCAGCTTTGGTGGGGGAGGCACTGAAGCTTTCTTT CASSFGGGGTEAFF
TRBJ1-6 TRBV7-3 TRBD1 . TGTGCCAGCAGCCTGGGACAGCTTAATTCACCCCTCCACTTT CASSLGQLNSPLHF
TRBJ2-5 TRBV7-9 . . TGTGCCAGCAGCTTAGAGGGGGAAGAGACCCAGTACTTC CASSLEGEETQYF
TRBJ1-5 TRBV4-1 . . TGCGCCAGCAGCCCCGACAGCCCCCAAAGGGCCTATCAGCCCCAGCATTTT CASSPDSPQRAYQPQHF
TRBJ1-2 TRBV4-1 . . TGCGCCAGCAGCCCTCAGGCTATTAATGGGGGCTACACCTTC CASSPQAINGGYTF
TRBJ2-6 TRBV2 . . TGTGCCTCAAGACAGAGCTCTGGGGCCAACGTCCTGACTTTC CASRQSSGANVLTF
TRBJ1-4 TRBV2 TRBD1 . TGTGCCAGCAGTGGACAGGGAGGAGGAAGTAATGAAAAACTGTTTTTT CASSGQGGGSNEKLFF
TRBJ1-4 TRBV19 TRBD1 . TGTGCCAGTAGTATAACAGGGGCCTCTAATGAAAAACTGTTTTTT CASSITGASNEKLFF
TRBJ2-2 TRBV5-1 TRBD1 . TGCGCCAGCAGAAAAGGACAGGGGGACACCGGGGAGCTGTTTTTT CASRKGQGDTGELFF
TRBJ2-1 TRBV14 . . TGTGCCAGCAGCCAAGACAGGTTCTACAATGAGCAGTTCTTC CASSQDRFYNEQFF
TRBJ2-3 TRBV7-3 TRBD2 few TGTGCCAGCAGCTTAATTCCCTTCGAGCTAGCGGGGGATTCAGATACGCAGTATTTT CASSLIPFELAGDSDTQYF
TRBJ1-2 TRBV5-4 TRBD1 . TGTGCCAGCAGCTCACCGGGACAGGGCTTAATAGCTAACTATGGCTACACCTTC CASSSPGQGLIANYGYTF
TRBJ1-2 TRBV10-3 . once TGTGCCATCACCCCAACCCAAGGTGCTAGCGGGGGCTACACCTTC CAITPTQGASGGYTF
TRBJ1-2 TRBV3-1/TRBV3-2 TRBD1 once TGTGCCAGCAGCCCCGGGACAGGGGAGCGCGGCTACACCTTC CASSPGTGERGYTF
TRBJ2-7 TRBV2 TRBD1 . TGTGCCAGCAGCGCTTGGGACAGGGGTTACGAGCAGTACTTC CASSAWDRGYEQYF
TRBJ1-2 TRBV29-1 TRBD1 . TGCAGCGTCAAGCAGGGACAGGGATTTGGCTACACCTTC CSVKQGQGFGYTF
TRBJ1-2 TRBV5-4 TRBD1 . TGTGCCAGCAGAACAGGGGTTGCGGATGGCTACACCTTC CASRTGVADGYTF
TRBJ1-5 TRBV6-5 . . TGTGCCAGCAGTTACAAAAGAGACAATCAGCCCCAGCATTTT CASSYKRDNQPQHF
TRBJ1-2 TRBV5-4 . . TGTGCCAGCAGCTTGCAGGGAGGGAGCTATGGCTACACCTTC CASSLQGGSYGYTF
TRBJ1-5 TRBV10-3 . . TGTGCCATCAGTGAGTCGGCCAATCAGCCCCAGCATTTT CAISESANQPQHF
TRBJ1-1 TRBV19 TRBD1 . TGTGCCAGTAGTAGGACAGGGGGGACCACTGAAGCTTTCTTT CASSRTGGTTEAFF
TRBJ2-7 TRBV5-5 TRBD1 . TGTGCCAGCAGCTCCGGACAGGGGCGTTACGAGCAGTACTTC CASSSGQGRYEQYF
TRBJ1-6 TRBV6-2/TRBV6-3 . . TGTGCCAGCAGTTACGCAGGTTCCTATAATTCACCCCTCCACTTT CASSYAGSYNSPLHF
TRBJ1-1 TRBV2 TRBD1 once TGTGCCAGCAGGAGACAGGGGACGAACACTGAAGCTTTCTTT CASRRQGTNTEAFF
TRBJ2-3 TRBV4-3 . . TGCGCCAGCAGCCAAGATACCGCGCCAGATACGCAGTATTTT CASSQDTAPDTQYF
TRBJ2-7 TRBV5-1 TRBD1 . TGCGCCAGCAGCTCCTGGACAGGGTCGCGCGAGCAGTACTTC CASSSWTGSREQYF
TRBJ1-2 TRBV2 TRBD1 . TGTGCCAGCACCTCGACAGGGAACTATGGCTACACCTTC CASTSTGNYGYTF
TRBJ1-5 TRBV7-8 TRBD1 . TGTGCCAGCAGCCGACAGGGGGCCGATCAGCCCCAGCATTTT CASSRQGADQPQHF
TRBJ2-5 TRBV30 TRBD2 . TGTGCCTGGAGCATAACGGGACTAGCCCAAGAGACCCAGTACTTC CAWSITGLAQETQYF
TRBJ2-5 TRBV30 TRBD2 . TGTGCCTGGAGGACTAGCGGGGTCCGGGAGACCCAGTACTTC CAWRTSGVRETQYF
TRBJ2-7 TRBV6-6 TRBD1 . TGTGCCAGCAGTTACTCGACAGGGAAGTACGAGCAGTACTTC CASSYSTGKYEQYF
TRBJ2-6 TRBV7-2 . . TGTGCCAGCAGCTCTCGCCGGGGGGCCAACGTCCTGACTTTC CASSSRRGANVLTF
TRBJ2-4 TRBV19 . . TGTGCCAGTAGTGAACCCCTCCTCCGAGTCGCGCCTCCAACCAAAAACATTCAGTACTTC CASSEPLLRVAPPTKNIQYF
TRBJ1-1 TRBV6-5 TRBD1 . TGTGCCAGCAGTATCCGGACAGGTACTGAAGCTTTCTTT CASSIRTGTEAFF
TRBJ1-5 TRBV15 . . TGTGCCACCAGCAGAGTAGGACGGACAGACAATCAGCCCCAGCATTTT CATSRVGRTDNQPQHF
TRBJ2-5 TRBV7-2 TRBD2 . TGTGCCAGCAGCCTCCAGCGGGGGGGCGGGGAGACCCAGTACTTC CASSLQRGGGETQYF
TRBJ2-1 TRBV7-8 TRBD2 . TGTGCCAGCAGCTACGGACTAGCGGGGGGGCCATACAATGAGCAGTTCTTC CASSYGLAGGPYNEQFF
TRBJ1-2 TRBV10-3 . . TGTGCCATCAAGGAAGACGGGCAGGGGATTTATGGCTACACCTTC CAIKEDGQGIYGYTF
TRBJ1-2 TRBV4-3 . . TGCGCCAGCAGCCAATTTAGTGGCAGGCAATGGTATGGCTACACCTTC CASSQFSGRQWYGYTF
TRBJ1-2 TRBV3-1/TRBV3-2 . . TGTGCCAGCAGCCAAGAACGGTCGAGGGGCTACACCTTC CASSQERSRGYTF
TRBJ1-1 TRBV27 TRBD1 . TGTGCCAGCAGTCCACGTATGGGACAGGCGGGCACTGAAGCTTTCTTT CASSPRMGQAGTEAFF
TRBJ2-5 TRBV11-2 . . TGTGCCAGCAGCCCAGGGCCTAACCGGGAGACCCAGTACTTC CASSPGPNRETQYF
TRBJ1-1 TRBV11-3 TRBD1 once TGTGCCAGCAGCTTAGGCCGACAGGGAGGAAACACTGAAGCTTTCTTT CASSLGRQGGNTEAFF